This TCR beta chain stems from a study of blood T cell repertoires in COVID-19. Turning to the study itself: Both acute and convalescent COVID-19 samples were obtained from the United States, Italy and Spain.

Trimming at V came to 0 bases and at J to 5 bases, leaving 2 bases not matched to a gene. The CDR3 runs to 14 residues. CDR1 is LGHNA and CDR2 is YSLEER in the germline V gene. As originally analysed: Amplification from reference gene primers served as the basis for estimated nucleated cell counts. The table came from immunoSEQ multiplex PCR; TCRdb's copy has only in-frame clones and leaves some out. V and J calls and clone size follow that table, whereas D and trimming were derived from the DNA. Of 200,000 or so clones listed, 75% to 90% were seen once; the top ten hold roughly 2.2%. What was sequenced was peripheral blood. The chain uses TRBV4-3 and TRBJ2-7; 9 bases map to TRBD1. The sequence was collected from a man between 65 and 79 years old with active or convalescent COVID-19. CDR3 region: CASSQEDRGHEQYF. The DNA for the CDR3 is TGCGCCAGCAGCCAAGAGGACAGGGGCCACGAGCAGTACTTC.